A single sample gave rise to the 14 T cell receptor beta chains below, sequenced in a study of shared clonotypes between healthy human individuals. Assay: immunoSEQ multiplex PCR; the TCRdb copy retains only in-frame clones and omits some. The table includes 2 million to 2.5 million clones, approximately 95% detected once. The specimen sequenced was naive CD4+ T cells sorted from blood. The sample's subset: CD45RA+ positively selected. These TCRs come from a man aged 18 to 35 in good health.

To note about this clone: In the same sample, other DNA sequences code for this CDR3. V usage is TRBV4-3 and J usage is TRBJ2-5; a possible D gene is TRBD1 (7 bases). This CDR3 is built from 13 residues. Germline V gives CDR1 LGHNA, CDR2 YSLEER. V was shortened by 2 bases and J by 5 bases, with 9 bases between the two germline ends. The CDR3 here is CASSQQGGETQYF. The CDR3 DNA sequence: TGCGCCAGCAGCCAACAGGGGGGTGAGACCCAGTACTTC.

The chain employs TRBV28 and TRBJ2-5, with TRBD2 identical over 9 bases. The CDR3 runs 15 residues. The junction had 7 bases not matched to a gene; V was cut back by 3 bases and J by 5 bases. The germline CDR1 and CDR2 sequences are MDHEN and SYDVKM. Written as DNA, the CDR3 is TGTGCCAGCAGTTTTGGAGTTACTAGCGGGGAGACCCAGTACTTC. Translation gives CASSFGVTSGETQYF.

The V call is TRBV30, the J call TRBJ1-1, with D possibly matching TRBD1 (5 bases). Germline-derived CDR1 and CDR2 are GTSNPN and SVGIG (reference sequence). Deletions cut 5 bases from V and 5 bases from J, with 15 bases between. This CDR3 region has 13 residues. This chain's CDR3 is CAWRPGRVTEAFF. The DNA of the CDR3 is TGTGCCTGGCGACCCGGCAGGGTTACTGAAGCTTTCTTT.

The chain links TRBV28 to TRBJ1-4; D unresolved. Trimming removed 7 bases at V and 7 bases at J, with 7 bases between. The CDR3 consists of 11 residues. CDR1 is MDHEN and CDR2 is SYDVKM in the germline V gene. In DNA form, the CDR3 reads TGTGCCAGCAAAATAAGTGAAAAACTGTTTTTT. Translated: CASKISEKLFF. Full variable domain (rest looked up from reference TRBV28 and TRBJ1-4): DVKVTQSSRYLVKRTGEKVFLECVQDMDHENMFWYRQDPGLGLRLIYFSYDVKMKEKGDIPEGYSVSREKKERFSLILESASTNQTSMYLCASKISEKLFFGSGTQLSVL.

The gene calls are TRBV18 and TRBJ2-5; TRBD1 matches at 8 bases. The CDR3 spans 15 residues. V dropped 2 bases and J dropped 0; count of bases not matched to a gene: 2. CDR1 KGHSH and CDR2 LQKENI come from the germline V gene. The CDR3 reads CASSPETGDQETQYF. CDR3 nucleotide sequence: TGTGCCAGCTCACCAGAGACAGGGGACCAAGAGACCCAGTACTTC.

This chain's CDR3 is CASSSRRVGLNTEAFF. As DNA, the CDR3 is TGTGCCAGCAGCTCCCGACGGGTCGGCTTGAACACTGAAGCTTTCTTT. This chain links TRBV7-9 with TRBJ1-1, with D hard to call. Germline values: CDR1 SEHNR, CDR2 FQNEAQ (reference sequence). The CDR3 spans 16 residues. V shed 4 bases and J shed 0 bases, with 15 bases lying between them.

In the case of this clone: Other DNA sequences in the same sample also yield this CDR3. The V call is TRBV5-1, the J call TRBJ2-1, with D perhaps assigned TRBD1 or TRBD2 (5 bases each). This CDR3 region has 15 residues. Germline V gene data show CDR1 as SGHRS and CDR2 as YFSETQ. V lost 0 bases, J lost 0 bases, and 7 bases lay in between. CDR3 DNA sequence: TGCGCCAGCAGCTTGGAGGGGAGCTCCTACAATGAGCAGTTCTTC. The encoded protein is CASSLEGSSYNEQFF.

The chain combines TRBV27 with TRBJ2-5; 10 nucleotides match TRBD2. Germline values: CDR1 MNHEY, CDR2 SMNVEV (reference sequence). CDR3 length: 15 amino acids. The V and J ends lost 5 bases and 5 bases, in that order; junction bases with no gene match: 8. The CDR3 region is CASSQTSGDWETQYF. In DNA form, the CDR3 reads TGTGCCAGCAGTCAAACTAGCGGGGACTGGGAGACCCAGTACTTC.

CDR3 DNA: TGTGCCAGCAGCCCAAAGAGGGCTAACTATGGCTACACCTTC. It translates to CASSPKRANYGYTF. V gene TRBV9 combines with J gene TRBJ1-2; D is undetermined. The germline V and J ends were trimmed by 4 bases and 0 bases, with 10 bases remaining between them. Germline V gene lookup returns CDR1 SGDLS and CDR2 YYNGEE. The CDR3 length is 14 residues.

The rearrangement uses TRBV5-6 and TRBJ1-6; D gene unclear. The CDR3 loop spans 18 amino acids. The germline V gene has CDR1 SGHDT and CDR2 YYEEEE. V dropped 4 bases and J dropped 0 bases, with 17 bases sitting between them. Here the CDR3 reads CASSPLLPSSSYNSPLHF. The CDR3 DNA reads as TGTGCCAGCAGCCCACTCCTCCCTTCGAGCTCCTATAATTCACCCCTCCACTTT.

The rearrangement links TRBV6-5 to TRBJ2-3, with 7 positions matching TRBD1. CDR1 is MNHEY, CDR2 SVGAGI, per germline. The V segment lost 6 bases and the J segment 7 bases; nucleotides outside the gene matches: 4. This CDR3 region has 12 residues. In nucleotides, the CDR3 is TGTGCCAGCAGATCACAGGGGAATACGCAGTATTTT. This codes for CASRSQGNTQYF.

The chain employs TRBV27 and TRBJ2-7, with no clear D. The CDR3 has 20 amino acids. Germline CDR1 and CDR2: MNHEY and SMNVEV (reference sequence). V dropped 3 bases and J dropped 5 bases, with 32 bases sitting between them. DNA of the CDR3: TGTGCCAGCAGTTTCCGAACCAGCCCGGGTCTCGATAACTCCTATGACGAGCAGTACTTC. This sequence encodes CASSFRTSPGLDNSYDEQYF.

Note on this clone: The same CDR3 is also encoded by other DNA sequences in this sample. The CDR3 DNA sequence: TGTGCCAGCAGCGCCGGGACTAGCGGTGTCCAAGAGACCCAGTACTTC. Its translation is CASSAGTSGVQETQYF. V and J are TRBV9 and TRBJ2-5, with 11 bases matching TRBD2. V was clipped by 3 bases and J by 1 base; unmatched bases: 5. The germline V gene encodes CDR1 SGDLS and CDR2 YYNGEE. The CDR3 is 16 residues long.

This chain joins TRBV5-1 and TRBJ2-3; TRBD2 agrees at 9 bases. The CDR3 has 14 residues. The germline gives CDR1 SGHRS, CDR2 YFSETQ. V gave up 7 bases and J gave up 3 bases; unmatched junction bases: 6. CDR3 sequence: CASEAGGKTDTQYF. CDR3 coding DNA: TGCGCCAGCGAGGCGGGGGGGAAGACAGATACGCAGTATTTT.